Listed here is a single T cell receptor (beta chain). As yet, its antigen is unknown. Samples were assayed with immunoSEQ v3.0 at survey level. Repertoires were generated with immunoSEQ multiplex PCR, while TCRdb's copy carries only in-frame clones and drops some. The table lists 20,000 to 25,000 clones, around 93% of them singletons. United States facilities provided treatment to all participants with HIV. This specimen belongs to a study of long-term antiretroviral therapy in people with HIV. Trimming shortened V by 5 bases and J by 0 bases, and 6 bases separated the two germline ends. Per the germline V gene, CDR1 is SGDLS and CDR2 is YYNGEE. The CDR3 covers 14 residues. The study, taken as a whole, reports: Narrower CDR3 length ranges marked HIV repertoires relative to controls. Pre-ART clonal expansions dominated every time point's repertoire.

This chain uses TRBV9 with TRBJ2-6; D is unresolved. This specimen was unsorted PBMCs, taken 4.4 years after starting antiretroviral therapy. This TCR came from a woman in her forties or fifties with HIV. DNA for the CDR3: TGTGCCAGCAGTCAACTCTCTGGGGCCAACGTCCTGACTTTC. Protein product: CASSQLSGANVLTF. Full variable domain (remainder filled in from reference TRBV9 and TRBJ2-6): DSGVTQTPKHLITATGQRVTLRCSPRSGDLSVYWYQQSLDQGLQFLIQYYNGEERAKGNILERFSAQQFPDLHSELNLSSLELGDSALYFCASSQLSGANVLTFGAGSRLTVL.